This TCR beta chain was identified in a study of identical twins. General study findings and limits: Where beta out-of-frame sequences were concerned, excess twin sharing was weaker.

Trimming took 1 base from V and 0 from J, leaving 13 bases between them. The CDR3 has 16 residues. Germline CDR1 SGHTA, CDR2 FQGTGA. This clonotype occurred a few times. Its antigen remains unknown. Each CDR3 protein gets one entry after TCRdb re-called the 5' RACE reads with MiXCR. The data contain some 710,000 distinct CDR3 sequences, around 6% of them singletons. The TCR comes from a young man in good health. Sequencing input: naive T cells sorted from blood. The chain combines TRBV7-3 with TRBJ2-7, with D tentatively TRBD2 (5 bases). The CDR3 here is CASSLSPGSSSYEQYF. For the CDR3, the DNA is TGTGCCAGCAGCTTAAGTCCGGGATCCTCCTCCTACGAGCAGTACTTC. The whole variable domain, filled in from reference TRBV7-3 and TRBJ2-7, reads GAGVSQTPSNKVTEKGKYVELRCDPISGHTALYWYRQSLGQGPEFLIYFQGTGAADDSGLPNDRFFAVRPEGSVSTLKIQRTERGDSAVYLCASSLSPGSSSYEQYFGPGTRLTVT.